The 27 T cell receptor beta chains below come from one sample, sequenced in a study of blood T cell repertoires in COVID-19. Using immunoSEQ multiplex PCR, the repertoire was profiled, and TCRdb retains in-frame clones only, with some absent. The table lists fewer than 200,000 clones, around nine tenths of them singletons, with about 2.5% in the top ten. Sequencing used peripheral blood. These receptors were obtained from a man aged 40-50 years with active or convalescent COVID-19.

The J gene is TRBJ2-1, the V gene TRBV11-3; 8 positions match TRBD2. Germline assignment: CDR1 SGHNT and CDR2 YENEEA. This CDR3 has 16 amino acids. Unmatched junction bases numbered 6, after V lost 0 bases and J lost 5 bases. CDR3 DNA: TGTGCCAGCAGCTTAGAGACGACTAGCGTGCACAATGAGCAGTTCTTC. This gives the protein CASSLETTSVHNEQFF.

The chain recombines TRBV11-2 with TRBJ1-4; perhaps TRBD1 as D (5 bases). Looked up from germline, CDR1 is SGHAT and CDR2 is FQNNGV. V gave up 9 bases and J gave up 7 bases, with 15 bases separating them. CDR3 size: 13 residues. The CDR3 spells CASKEGAGEKLFF. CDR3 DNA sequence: TGTGCCAGTAAAGAAGGGGCAGGTGAAAAACTGTTTTTT.

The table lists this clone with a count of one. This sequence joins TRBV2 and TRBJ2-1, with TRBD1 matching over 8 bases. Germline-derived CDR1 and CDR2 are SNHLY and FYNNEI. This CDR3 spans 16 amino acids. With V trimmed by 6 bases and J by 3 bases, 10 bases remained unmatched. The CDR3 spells CASRGKRGQGYNEQFF. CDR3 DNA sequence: TGTGCCAGCAGGGGGAAGCGTGGACAGGGCTACAATGAGCAGTTCTTC.

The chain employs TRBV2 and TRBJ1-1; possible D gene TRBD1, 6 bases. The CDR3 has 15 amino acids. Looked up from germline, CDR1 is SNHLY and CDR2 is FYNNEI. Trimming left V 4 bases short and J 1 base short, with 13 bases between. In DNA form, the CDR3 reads TGTGCCAGCAGTGCGACGGACAGCAAGAACACTGAAGCTTTCTTT. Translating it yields CASSATDSKNTEAFF. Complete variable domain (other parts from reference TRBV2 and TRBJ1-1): EPEVTQTPSHQVTQMGQEVILRCVPISNHLYFYWYRQILGQKVEFLVSFYNNEISEKSEIFDDQFSVERPDGSNFTLKIRSTKLEDSAMYFCASSATDSKNTEAFFGQGTRLTVV.

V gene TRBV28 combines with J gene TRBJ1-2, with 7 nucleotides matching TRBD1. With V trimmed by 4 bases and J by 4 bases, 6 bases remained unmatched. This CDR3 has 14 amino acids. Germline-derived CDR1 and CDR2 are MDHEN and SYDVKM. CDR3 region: CASSSRGLSYGYTF. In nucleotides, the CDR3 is TGTGCCAGCAGTTCCAGGGGGTTGAGCTATGGCTACACCTTC.

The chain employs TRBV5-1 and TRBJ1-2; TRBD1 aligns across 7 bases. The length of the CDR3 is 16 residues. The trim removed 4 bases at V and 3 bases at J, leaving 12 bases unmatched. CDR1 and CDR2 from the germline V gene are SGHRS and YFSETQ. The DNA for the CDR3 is TGCGCCAGCAGCCCTAGGCCAGGGGGAAACTACTATGGCTACACCTTC. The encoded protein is CASSPRPGGNYYGYTF.

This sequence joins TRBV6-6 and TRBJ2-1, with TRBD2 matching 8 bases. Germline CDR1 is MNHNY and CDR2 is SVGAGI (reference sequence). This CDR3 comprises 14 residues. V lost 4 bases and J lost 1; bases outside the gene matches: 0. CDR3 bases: TGTGCCAGCAGTTTAGCGGGGTCCTACAATGAGCAGTTCTTC. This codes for CASSLAGSYNEQFF.

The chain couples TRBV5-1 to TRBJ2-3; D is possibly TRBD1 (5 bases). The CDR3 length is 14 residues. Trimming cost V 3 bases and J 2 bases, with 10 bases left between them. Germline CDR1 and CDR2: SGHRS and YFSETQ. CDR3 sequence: CASSSDRNTDTQYF. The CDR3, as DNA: TGCGCCAGCAGCTCCGACAGAAACACAGATACGCAGTATTTT.

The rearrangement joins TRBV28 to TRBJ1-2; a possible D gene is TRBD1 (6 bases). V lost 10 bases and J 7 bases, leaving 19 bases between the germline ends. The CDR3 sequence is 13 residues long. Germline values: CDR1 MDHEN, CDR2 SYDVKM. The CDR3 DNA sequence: TGTGCCACCTTGGGTCAGGGGAGATCTGGCTACACCTTC. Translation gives CATLGQGRSGYTF.

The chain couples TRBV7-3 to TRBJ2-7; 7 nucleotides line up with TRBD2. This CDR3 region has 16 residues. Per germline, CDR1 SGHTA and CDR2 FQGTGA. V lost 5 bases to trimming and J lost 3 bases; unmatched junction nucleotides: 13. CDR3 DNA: TGTGCCAGCAGCGACAGTGGGCGGGAGTTCGGCTACGAGCAGTACTTC. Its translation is CASSDSGREFGYEQYF.

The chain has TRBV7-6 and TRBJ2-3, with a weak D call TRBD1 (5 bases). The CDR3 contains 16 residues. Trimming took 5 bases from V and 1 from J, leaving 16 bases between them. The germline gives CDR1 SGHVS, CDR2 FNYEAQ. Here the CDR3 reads CASSSFGQGGTDTQYF. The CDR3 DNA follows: TGTGCCAGCAGCAGCTTCGGCCAGGGCGGCACAGATACGCAGTATTTT.

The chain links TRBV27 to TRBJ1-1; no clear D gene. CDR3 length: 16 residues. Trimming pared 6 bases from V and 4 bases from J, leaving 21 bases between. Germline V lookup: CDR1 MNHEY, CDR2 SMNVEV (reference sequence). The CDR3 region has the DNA TGTGCCAGCAGGGGTTGGGGAGAAATCCGGCGCACTGAAGCTTTCTTT. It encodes CASRGWGEIRRTEAFF.

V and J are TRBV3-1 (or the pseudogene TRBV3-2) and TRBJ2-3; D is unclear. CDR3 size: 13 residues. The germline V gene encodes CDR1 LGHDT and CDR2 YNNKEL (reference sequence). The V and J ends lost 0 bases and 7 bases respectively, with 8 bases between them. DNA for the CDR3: TGTGCCAGCAGCCAAGATAACGCTAATACGCAGTATTTT. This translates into CASSQDNANTQYF.

CDR3 nucleotide sequence: TGCGCCAGCAGTGACCCATCAGGGGGCGCACTGCCCTATGGCTACACCTTC. Its protein product is CASSDPSGGALPYGYTF. V is TRBV10-1 and J is TRBJ1-2; TRBD1 matches 8 bases. Per the germline V gene, CDR1 is WNHNN and CDR2 is SYGVQD (reference sequence). The J segment lost 4 bases and the V segment lost 3 bases, leaving 13 bases of the junction unmatched. This CDR3 is built from 17 residues.

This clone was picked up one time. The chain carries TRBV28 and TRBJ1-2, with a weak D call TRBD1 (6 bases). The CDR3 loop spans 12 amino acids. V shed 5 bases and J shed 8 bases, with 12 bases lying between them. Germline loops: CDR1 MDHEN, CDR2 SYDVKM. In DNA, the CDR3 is TGTGCCAGCAGTCTACAGGGTATCGGCTACACCTTC. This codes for CASSLQGIGYTF.

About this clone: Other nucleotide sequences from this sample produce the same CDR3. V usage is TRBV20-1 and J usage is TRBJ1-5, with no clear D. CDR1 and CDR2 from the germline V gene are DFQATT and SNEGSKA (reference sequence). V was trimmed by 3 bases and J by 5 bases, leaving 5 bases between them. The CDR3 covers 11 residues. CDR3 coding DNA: TGCAGTGCTAGTGGCGATCAGCCCCAGCATTTT. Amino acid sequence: CSASGDQPQHF.

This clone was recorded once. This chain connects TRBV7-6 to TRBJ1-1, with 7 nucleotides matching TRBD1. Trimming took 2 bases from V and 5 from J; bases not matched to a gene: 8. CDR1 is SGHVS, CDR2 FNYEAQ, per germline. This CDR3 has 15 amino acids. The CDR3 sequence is CASSLYEGARTEAFF. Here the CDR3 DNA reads TGTGCCAGCAGCTTATATGAGGGGGCGCGTACTGAAGCTTTCTTT.

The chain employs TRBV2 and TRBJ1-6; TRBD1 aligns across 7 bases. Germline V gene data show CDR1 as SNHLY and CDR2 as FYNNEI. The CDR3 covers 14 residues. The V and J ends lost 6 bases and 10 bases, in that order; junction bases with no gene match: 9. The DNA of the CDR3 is TGTGCCAGCAGGACAGGGTCAGCAAACTCACCCCTCCACTTT. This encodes CASRTGSANSPLHF.

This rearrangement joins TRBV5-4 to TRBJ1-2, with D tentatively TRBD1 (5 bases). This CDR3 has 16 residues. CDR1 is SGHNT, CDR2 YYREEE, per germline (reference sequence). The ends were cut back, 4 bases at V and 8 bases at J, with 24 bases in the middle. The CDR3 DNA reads TGTGCCAGCAGCGCCTCCCACGAGCGGGTGCAGGGCGGCTACACCTTC. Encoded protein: CASSASHERVQGGYTF. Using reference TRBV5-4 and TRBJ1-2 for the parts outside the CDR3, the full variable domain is ETGVTQSPTHLIKTRGQQVTLRCSSQSGHNTVSWYQQALGQGPQFIFQYYREEENGRGNFPPRFSGLQFPNYSSELNVNALELDDSALYLCASSASHERVQGGYTFGSGTRLTVV.

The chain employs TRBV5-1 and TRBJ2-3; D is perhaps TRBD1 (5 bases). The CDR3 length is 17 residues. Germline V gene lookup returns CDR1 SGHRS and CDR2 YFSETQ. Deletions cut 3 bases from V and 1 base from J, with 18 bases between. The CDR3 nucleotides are TGCGCCAGCAGCTCCAGATTAGGACATCCCCGCACAGATACGCAGTATTTT. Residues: CASSSRLGHPRTDTQYF.

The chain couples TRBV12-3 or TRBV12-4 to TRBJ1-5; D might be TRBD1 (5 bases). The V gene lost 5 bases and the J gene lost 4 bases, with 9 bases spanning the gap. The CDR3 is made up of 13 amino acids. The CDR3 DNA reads TGTGCCAGCAGTCTACAGGAGAATCAGCCCCAGCATTTT. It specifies CASSLQENQPQHF.

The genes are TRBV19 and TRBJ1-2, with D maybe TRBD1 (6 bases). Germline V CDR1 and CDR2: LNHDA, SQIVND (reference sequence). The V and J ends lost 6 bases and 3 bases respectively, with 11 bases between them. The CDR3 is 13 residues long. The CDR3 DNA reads TGTGCCAGTAGGATAAGACAGGACTATGGCTACACCTTC. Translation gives CASRIRQDYGYTF.

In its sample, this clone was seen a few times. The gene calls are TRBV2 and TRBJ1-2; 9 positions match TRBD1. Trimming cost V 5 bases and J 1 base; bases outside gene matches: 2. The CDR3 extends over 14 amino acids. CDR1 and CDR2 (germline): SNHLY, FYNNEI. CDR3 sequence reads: CASSTDRGNYGYTF. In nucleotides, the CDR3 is TGTGCCAGCAGTACGGACAGGGGTAACTATGGCTACACCTTC. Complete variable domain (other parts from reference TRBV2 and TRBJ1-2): EPEVTQTPSHQVTQMGQEVILRCVPISNHLYFYWYRQILGQKVEFLVSFYNNEISEKSEIFDDQFSVERPDGSNFTLKIRSTKLEDSAMYFCASSTDRGNYGYTFGSGTRLTVV.

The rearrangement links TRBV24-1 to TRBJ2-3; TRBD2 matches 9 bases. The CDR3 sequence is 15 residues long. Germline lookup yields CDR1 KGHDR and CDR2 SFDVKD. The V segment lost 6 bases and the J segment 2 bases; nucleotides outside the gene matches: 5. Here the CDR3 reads CATSLAGAYTDTQYF. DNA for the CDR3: TGTGCCACCAGTTTAGCGGGGGCGTACACAGATACGCAGTATTTT.

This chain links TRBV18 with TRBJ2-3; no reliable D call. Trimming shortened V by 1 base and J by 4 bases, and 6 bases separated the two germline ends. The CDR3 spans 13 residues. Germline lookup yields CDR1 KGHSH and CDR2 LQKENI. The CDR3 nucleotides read TGTGCCAGCTCACCACGTGAGGCAGATACGCAGTATTTT. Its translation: CASSPREADTQYF.

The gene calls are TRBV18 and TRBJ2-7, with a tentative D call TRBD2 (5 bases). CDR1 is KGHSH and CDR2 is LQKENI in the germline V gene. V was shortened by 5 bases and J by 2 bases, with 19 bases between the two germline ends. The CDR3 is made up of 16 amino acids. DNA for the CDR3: TGTGCCAGCTCAGCGACCCGGGGTTTAGGCCCCTACGAGCAGTACTTC. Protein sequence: CASSATRGLGPYEQYF.

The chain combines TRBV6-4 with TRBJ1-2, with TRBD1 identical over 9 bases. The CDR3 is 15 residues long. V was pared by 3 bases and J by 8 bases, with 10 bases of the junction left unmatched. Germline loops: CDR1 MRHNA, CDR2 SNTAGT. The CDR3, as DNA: TGTGCCAGCAGTGAGACGGACAGGGGCCGAGGAGGCTACACCTTC. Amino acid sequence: CASSETDRGRGGYTF.